Listed below are T cell receptor beta chains from one sample, sequenced in a study of T cell responses to AZD1222 COVID-19 vaccine. Some clones are missing from TCRdb's copy, which holds only in-frame ones; the method was immunoSEQ multiplex PCR. Of under 200,000 clones detected, around nine tenths appear once; the ten largest clones hold about 3.6%. The sample consisted of peripheral blood, taken 28 days after the second dose of the MenACWY control vaccine. Every receptor here comes from an adult who received the MenACWY meningococcal vaccine as a control. The CDR3 runs from the conserved cysteine through the conserved F or W. D genes are given only for firm matches. Size values are once, few and many counts, or a class for expanded clones, and some rows have none.

len,abundance,j_gene,d_gene,v_gene,CDR3nt,CDR3aa
16,NA,TRBJ2-2,NA,TRBV14,TGTGCCAGCAGCCAAGGAAGTCGGGCTAACACCGGGGAGCTGTTTTTT,CASSQGSRANTGELFF
16,NA,TRBJ2-6,NA,TRBV5-6,TGTGCCAGCAGCCCGGAAGGCGCCTCTGGGGCCAACGTCCTGACTTTC,CASSPEGASGANVLTF
13,NA,TRBJ2-7,NA,TRBV27,TGTGCCAGCAAAAGTGACGGAACCTACGAGCAGTACTTC,CASKSDGTYEQYF
13,NA,TRBJ1-2,NA,TRBV19,TGTGCCAGTAACAGGGAATCAAACTATGGCTACACCTTC,CASNRESNYGYTF
16,NA,TRBJ2-3,TRBD2,TRBV7-3,TGTGCCAGCAGCCCTCGACTAGCGGGAGGCCCAGATACGCAGTATTTT,CASSPRLAGGPDTQYF
14,NA,TRBJ2-1,NA,TRBV7-3,TGTGCCAGCAGCTTAAGTGGAGGCGACAATGAGCAGTTCTTC,CASSLSGGDNEQFF
14,NA,TRBJ2-2,NA,TRBV29-1,TGCAGCGTTGAAGTGACTGCGAACACCGGGGAGCTGTTTTTT,CSVEVTANTGELFF
12,NA,TRBJ1-1,TRBD1,TRBV25-1,TGTGCCAGCAGGGGACAGTTCGGTGGAGCTTTCTTT,CASRGQFGGAFF
13,NA,TRBJ1-3,TRBD1,TRBV29-1,TGCAGCGTTCTCACAGGGGGCCCTAACACCATATATTTT,CSVLTGGPNTIYF
15,once,TRBJ2-7,NA,TRBV5-1,TGCGCCAGCAGCCGGCAGGGGCCCCTTAGGGACGAGCAGTACTTC,CASSRQGPLRDEQYF
13,NA,TRBJ1-5,TRBD1,TRBV18,TGTGCCAGCTCACTGGCCGGGACAGCGTACCAGCATTTT,CASSLAGTAYQHF
17,NA,TRBJ1-2,NA,TRBV7-9,TGTGCCAGCAGCTTAGGACAGCCAACAGTTACAAACTATGGCTACACCTTC,CASSLGQPTVTNYGYTF
17,once,TRBJ2-7,TRBD1,TRBV11-2,TGTGCCAGCAGCTTAAACCTCCCGACAGGGAACTCCTACGAGCAGTACTTC,CASSLNLPTGNSYEQYF
16,NA,TRBJ1-3,NA,TRBV12-5,TGTGCTAGTGGTTTGCCGCCGAAGGGAGAGGGAAACACCATATATTTT,CASGLPPKGEGNTIYF
14,once,TRBJ2-6,NA,TRBV30,TGTGCCTGGGGGGGAGGCTCTGGGGCCAACGTCCTGACTTTC,CAWGGGSGANVLTF
15,NA,TRBJ2-7,TRBD1,TRBV15,TGTGCCACCAGCAGGGGAGGGACAGGGTCGGCCGAGCAGTACTTC,CATSRGGTGSAEQYF
13,NA,TRBJ2-7,NA,TRBV7-2,TGTGCCAGCAGCTTGTGGATCGATGGCGAGCAGTACTTC,CASSLWIDGEQYF
17,NA,TRBJ2-1,NA,TRBV27,TGTGCCAGCAGTACTCGAAAGAGTACGAGCTCCTACAATGAGCAGTTCTTC,CASSTRKSTSSYNEQFF
15,NA,TRBJ1-2,NA,TRBV18,TGTGCCAGCTCACCATTGCACACAGGGCGAGACGGCTACACCTTC,CASSPLHTGRDGYTF
15,NA,TRBJ1-5,TRBD1,TRBV5-1,TGCGCCAGCAGCTCCGGGACAGCTAGCAATCAGCCCCAGCATTTT,CASSSGTASNQPQHF
14,few,TRBJ1-1,NA,TRBV15,TGTGCCACCAGCCGCGATGTGGTGAACACTGAAGCTTTCTTT,CATSRDVVNTEAFF
15,once,TRBJ1-6,TRBD1,TRBV9,TGTGCCAGCAGCGTAGAGACAGGGATTAATTCACCCCTCCACTTT,CASSVETGINSPLHF
14,NA,TRBJ1-2,TRBD1,TRBV15,TGTGCCACCAGCAGAGAGGGGACAGGGGCTGGCTACACCTTC,CATSREGTGAGYTF
17,NA,TRBJ2-2,NA,TRBV2,TGTGCCAGCAGTTATCCCAGACATTACACGGACACCGGGGAGCTGTTTTTT,CASSYPRHYTDTGELFF
13,NA,TRBJ2-2,NA,TRBV7-3,TGTGCCAGCAGCTTAGAATGGGTCGGGGAGCTGTTTTTT,CASSLEWVGELFF
12,many,TRBJ1-1,NA,TRBV7-2,TGTGCCAGCAGCTTAGTCACGGCAGAAGCTTTCTTT,CASSLVTAEAFF
15,NA,TRBJ1-1,NA,TRBV19,TGTGCCAGTCGGCAGGGATCTATGATGAACACTGAAGCTTTCTTT,CASRQGSMMNTEAFF
16,NA,TRBJ2-2,NA,TRBV11-3,TGTGCCAGCCGCCCACCACGGAGAACATACACCGGGGAGCTATTTTTT,CASRPPRRTYTGELFF
10,NA,TRBJ2-1,NA,TRBV29-1,TGCAGCGGCCGGGTGAATGAGCAGTTCTTC,CSGRVNEQFF
15,NA,TRBJ2-5,NA,TRBV4-3,TGCGCCAGCAGCCCTAGTCAGGGTTGGGGAGAGACCCAGTACTTC,CASSPSQGWGETQYF
16,NA,TRBJ2-1,TRBD2,TRBV6-2/TRBV6-3,TGTGCCAGCAGTACTCTAGCGGGAGGGCAAGGATTTGAGCAGTTCTTC,CASSTLAGGQGFEQFF
14,NA,TRBJ2-7,TRBD2,TRBV30,TGTGCCTGGAGTAGACTAGCGGGACTCTACGAGCAGTACTTC,CAWSRLAGLYEQYF
14,NA,TRBJ2-1,TRBD2,TRBV6-5,TGTGCCAGCAGTTACTCCGTGGGGGAGGGTGAGCAGTTCTTC,CASSYSVGEGEQFF
15,NA,TRBJ2-7,NA,TRBV10-3,TGTGCCATCAGTGGAGGAAGGGCGATAGTCAGCGAGCAGTACTTC,CAISGGRAIVSEQYF
14,NA,TRBJ2-7,NA,TRBV4-1,TGCGCCAGCAGCTCAGAGATGTTTCTTGACGAGCAGTACTTC,CASSSEMFLDEQYF
16,once,TRBJ2-3,TRBD2,TRBV9,TGTGCCAGCAGCGTAGGTGGTAGCGGGTACACAGATACGCAGTATTTT,CASSVGGSGYTDTQYF
11,NA,TRBJ1-1,NA,TRBV13,TGTGCCAGCAGCCTCAACAGTGAAGCTTTCTTT,CASSLNSEAFF
15,NA,TRBJ2-1,TRBD2,TRBV3-1/TRBV3-2,TGTGCCAGCAGCCAAGATGGGCGGGAGTCCAATGAGCAGTTCTTC,CASSQDGRESNEQFF
16,few,TRBJ1-5,NA,TRBV6-6,TGTGCCAGCAGCCACCCCCTCGTGACAGACAATCAGCCCCAGCATTTT,CASSHPLVTDNQPQHF
15,NA,TRBJ2-7,NA,TRBV18,TGTGCCAGCTCACCCCCAATGACTAGATTCTACGAGCAGTACTTC,CASSPPMTRFYEQYF
15,once,TRBJ1-4,NA,TRBV7-9,TGTGCCAGCAGCTCTAGGGACGGACCGAGGGAAAAACTGTTTTTT,CASSSRDGPREKLFF
16,NA,TRBJ2-2,NA,TRBV11-2,TGTGCCAGCAGCTCGCTCCCCCCCCCAGGACCCGGGGAGCTGTTTTTT,CASSSLPPPGPGELFF
14,NA,TRBJ2-5,TRBD2,TRBV6-5,TGTGCCAGCAGAATAGCGGGGGGCCAAGAGACCCAGTACTTC,CASRIAGGQETQYF
14,NA,TRBJ2-3,NA,TRBV9,TGTGCCAGCGGAGGGGGCGCGGGCACAGATACGCAGTATTTT,CASGGGAGTDTQYF
13,NA,TRBJ2-6,NA,TRBV7-9,TGTGCCAGCAGCTTGACAGGGGCCAACGTCCTGACTTTC,CASSLTGANVLTF
17,once,TRBJ2-1,TRBD2,TRBV11-2,TGTGCCAGCAGCTTACGGGCGGGAGCCGCGGAAAACAATGAGCAGTTCTTC,CASSLRAGAAENNEQFF
13,once,TRBJ1-5,NA,TRBV24-1,TGTGCCACCAGTGCAGGGACCCGTCAGCCCCAGCATTTT,CATSAGTRQPQHF
15,NA,TRBJ2-1,TRBD2,TRBV6-5,TGTGCCAGCTCTCAGATAGCGGGAGAATCCAATGAGCAGTTCTTC,CASSQIAGESNEQFF
17,NA,TRBJ2-5,TRBD1,TRBV5-1,TGCGCCAGCAGCCCGTGGACAGGGAAGCTGTACCAAGAGACCCAGTACTTC,CASSPWTGKLYQETQYF